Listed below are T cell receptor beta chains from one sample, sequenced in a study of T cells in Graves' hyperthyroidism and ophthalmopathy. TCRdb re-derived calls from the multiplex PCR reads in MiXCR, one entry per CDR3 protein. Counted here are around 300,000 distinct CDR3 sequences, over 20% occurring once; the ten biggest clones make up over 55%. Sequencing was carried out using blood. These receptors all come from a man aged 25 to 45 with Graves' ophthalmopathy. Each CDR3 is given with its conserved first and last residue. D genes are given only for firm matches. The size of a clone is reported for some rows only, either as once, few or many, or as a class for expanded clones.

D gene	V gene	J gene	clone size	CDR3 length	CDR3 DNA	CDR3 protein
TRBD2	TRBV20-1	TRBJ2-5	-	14	TGCAGTGCTAGAACCTATAGCGGGGAAGAGACCCAGTACTTC	CSARTYSGEETQYF
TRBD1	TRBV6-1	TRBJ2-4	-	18	TGTGCCAGCAGACCCACCCTTACAGGGGGCGGCTCCAAAAACATTCAGTACTTC	CASRPTLTGGGSKNIQYF
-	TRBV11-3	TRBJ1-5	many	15	TGTGCCAGCAGCATAGACGGTTTCGGAAATCAGCCCCAGCATTTT	CASSIDGFGNQPQHF
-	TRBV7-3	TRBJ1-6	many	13	TGTGCCAGCAGCTCCAGCGCCCATTCACCCCTCCACTTT	CASSSSAHSPLHF
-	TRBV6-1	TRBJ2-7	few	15	TGTGCCAGCAGTGAAGCGGCGGTTAAATCCTACGAGCAGTACTTC	CASSEAAVKSYEQYF
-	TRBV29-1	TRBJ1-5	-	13	TGCAGCGTTTCCAGTGACGGGTTCCAGCCCCAGCATTTT	CSVSSDGFQPQHF
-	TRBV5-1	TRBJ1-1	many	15	TGCGCCAGCAGCTTGGAGTCGGGGGGAGGTACTGAAGCTTTCTTT	CASSLESGGGTEAFF
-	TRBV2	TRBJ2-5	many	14	TGTGCCAGCAACCAACCCGGGCAAGGGGAGACCCAGTACTTC	CASNQPGQGETQYF
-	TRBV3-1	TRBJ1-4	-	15	TGTGCCAGCAGCCAGAACCAGGGTTCTAGAGAAAAACTGTTTTTT	CASSQNQGSREKLFF
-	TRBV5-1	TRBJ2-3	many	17	TGCGCCAGCAGCTTGAAACGAGGGGCTGGGGAGACAGATACGCAGTATTTT	CASSLKRGAGETDTQYF
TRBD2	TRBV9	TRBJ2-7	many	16	TGTGCCAGCAGCGTGTCTAGCGGGAGTGGTATCCTCGAGCAGTACTTC	CASSVSSGSGILEQYF
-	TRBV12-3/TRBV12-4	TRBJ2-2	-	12	TGTGCCAGCGGGGTGACAGCCGGGGAGCTGTTTTTT	CASGVTAGELFF
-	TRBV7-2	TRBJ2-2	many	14	TGTGCCAGCAGCAAGGGCGCCGGAACCGGGGAGCTGTTTTTT	CASSKGAGTGELFF
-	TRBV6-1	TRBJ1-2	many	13	TGTGCCAGCAGCGAAGGAGGTAATCATGGCTACACCTTC	CASSEGGNHGYTF
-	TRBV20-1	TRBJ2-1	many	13	TGCAGTGTATCCAGCGGAAACTACAATGAGCAGTTCTTC	CSVSSGNYNEQFF
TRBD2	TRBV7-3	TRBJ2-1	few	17	TGTGCCAGCAGCAAATCCGGGACTAGCGGTCCTAGGGATGAGCAGTTCTTC	CASSKSGTSGPRDEQFF
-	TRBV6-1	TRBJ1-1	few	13	TGTGCCAGCAGATCCTCGGGGGGCCCTGAAGCTTTCTTT	CASRSSGGPEAFF
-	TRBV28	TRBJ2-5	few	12	TGTGCCAGCAGTGCCCAGTGGGAGACCCAGTACTTC	CASSAQWETQYF
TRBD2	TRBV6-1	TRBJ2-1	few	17	TGTGCCACCAGAAGCCCACTAGCGGGAGCTTCTTCCAATGAGCAGTTCTTC	CATRSPLAGASSNEQFF
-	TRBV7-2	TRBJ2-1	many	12	TGTGCCAGCAGCTCCAGGGGAAATGAGCAGTTCTTC	CASSSRGNEQFF
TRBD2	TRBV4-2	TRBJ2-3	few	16	TGTGCCAGCAGCCCATTAGCGGGAGTGGGTACAGATACGCAGTATTTT	CASSPLAGVGTDTQYF
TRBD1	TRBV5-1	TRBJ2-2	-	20	TGCGCCAGCAGCTTGGGTGGGGGACAGCAATCGACTTCGAACACCGGGGAGCTGTTTTTT	CASSLGGGQQSTSNTGELFF
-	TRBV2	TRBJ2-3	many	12	TGTGCCAGCAGTCAAAGAGGGGAGACGCAGTATTTT	CASSQRGETQYF
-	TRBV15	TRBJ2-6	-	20	TGTGCCACCAGCAGAGTCCTAGCGCCGCGGAAGCCCTCTGGGGCCAACGTCCTGACTTTC	CATSRVLAPRKPSGANVLTF
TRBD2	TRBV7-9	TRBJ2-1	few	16	TGTGCCAGCAGCTTAGTGGGGACTAGCGGGAGAGATGAGCAGTTCTTC	CASSLVGTSGRDEQFF
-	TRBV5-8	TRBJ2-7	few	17	TGTGCCAGCAGCTTGGTGTTGGGATCCAGGGGGGACTACGAGCAGTACTTC	CASSLVLGSRGDYEQYF
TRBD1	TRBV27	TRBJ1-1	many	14	TGTGCCAGCAGTGACAACAGGGGAACCACTGAAGCTTTCTTT	CASSDNRGTTEAFF
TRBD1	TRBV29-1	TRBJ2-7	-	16	TGCAGCGTTGAAGATCGGGACCGACAGGGGTGGTACGAGCAGTACTTC	CSVEDRDRQGWYEQYF
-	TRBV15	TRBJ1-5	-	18	TGTGCCACCAGCAGAGATCGGTCCCGGGCGGGAAGGCATCAGCCCCAGCATTTT	CATSRDRSRAGRHQPQHF
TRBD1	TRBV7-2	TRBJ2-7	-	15	TGTGCCAGCAGCTTAGACCTAGGGACAGACTACGAGCAGTACTTC	CASSLDLGTDYEQYF
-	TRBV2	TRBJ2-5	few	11	TGTGCCAGCAGTGCTCGAGAGACCCAGTACTTC	CASSARETQYF
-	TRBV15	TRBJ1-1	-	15	TGTGCCACCAGCAGAGATGGCAAGAGGAACACTGAAGCTTTCTTT	CATSRDGKRNTEAFF
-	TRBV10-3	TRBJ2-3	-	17	TGTGCCATCAGTGAGTCTGGAGCTGCGCAAAGCACAGATACGCAGTATTTT	CAISESGAAQSTDTQYF
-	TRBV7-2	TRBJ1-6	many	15	TGTGCCAGCAGCTTAGGTGGGGGGCAGGGTTCACCCCTCCACTTT	CASSLGGGQGSPLHF
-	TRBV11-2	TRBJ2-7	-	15	TGTGCCAGCAGCTTGGGGACTTCCAGCTCCTACGAGCAGTACTTC	CASSLGTSSSYEQYF
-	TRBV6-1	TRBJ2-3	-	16	TGTGCCAGCAGTGAATTGGGTAGGAGCCTCACAGATACGCAGTATTTT	CASSELGRSLTDTQYF
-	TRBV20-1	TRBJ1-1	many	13	TGCAGTGCTGGGAAGCTGGGTGGCACTGAAGCTTTCTTT	CSAGKLGGTEAFF
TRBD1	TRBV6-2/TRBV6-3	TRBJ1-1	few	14	TGTGCCAGCAGCACGACAGGGGCAAGTACTGAAGCTTTCTTT	CASSTTGASTEAFF
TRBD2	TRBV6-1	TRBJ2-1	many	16	TGTGCCAGCACCCTTAAGCCCGGGACTAGCTACAATGAGCAGTTCTTC	CASTLKPGTSYNEQFF
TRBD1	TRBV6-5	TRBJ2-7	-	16	TGTGCCAGCAGTTACTTCTCGGACAGGGGCTTCCACGAGCAGTACTTC	CASSYFSDRGFHEQYF
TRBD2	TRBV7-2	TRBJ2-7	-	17	TGTGCCAGCAGCCTCTCGGCTAGCGGGATAAGGCCCTACGAGCAGTACTTC	CASSLSASGIRPYEQYF
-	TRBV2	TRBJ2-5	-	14	TGTGCCAGCAGCCGCGGACGGACCCAAGAGACCCAGTACTTC	CASSRGRTQETQYF
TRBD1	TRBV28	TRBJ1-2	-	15	TGTGCCAGCAGTACCCCTAGGACAGGGACCTATGGCTACACCTTC	CASSTPRTGTYGYTF
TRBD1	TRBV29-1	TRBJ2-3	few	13	TGCAGCGAGACGACAGGGAGCACAGATACGCAGTATTTT	CSETTGSTDTQYF
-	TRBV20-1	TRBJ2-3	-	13	TGCAGTGCTAGAGACCTACAGGGCAATACGCAGTATTTT	CSARDLQGNTQYF
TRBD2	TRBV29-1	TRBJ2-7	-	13	TGCAGCGTCGGGAGGGGCCTCACCTACGAGCAGTACTTC	CSVGRGLTYEQYF